The table lists the clone carrying this TCR beta chain with a few counts. The antigen is unknown. The CDR3 totals 16 residues. Germline V gene sequence: CDR1 SEHNR, CDR2 FQNEAQ (reference sequence). Trimming stripped 1 base from V and 1 base from J, with 10 bases between. TCRdb passed the reads through MiXCR, listing each CDR3 protein once. The repertoire holds about 740,000 distinct CDR3 sequences, with 35% to 45% as singletons. The sample comes from a study of T cell repertoires in cytomegalovirus infection. Study-level information: Public TCR beta signatures provided an indication of both CMV infection and a matching HLA type.

Study results and limitations: Clonotypes of TCR beta that were HLA-C-restricted and CMV-specific dominated the ex vivo response.

The receptor comes from a human donor in good health (CMV status not recorded). Some clones in this sample may be carry-over from other donors' samples. Sequenced: PBMCs. The chain employs TRBV7-9 and TRBJ2-2, with D tentatively TRBD2 (5 bases). The CDR3 is CASSLDAGLNTGELFF. The CDR3 DNA follows: TGTGCCAGCAGCTTAGACGCGGGCCTGAACACCGGGGAGCTGTTTTTT.